The entry below describes one T cell receptor beta chain. The record originates from a study of blood T cell repertoires in COVID-19. There are 13 residues in the CDR3. V shed 6 bases and J shed 2 bases, with 10 bases lying between them. CDR1 is MDHEN, CDR2 SYDVKM, per germline. As handled by the study authors: Amplification of reference gene primers was used by the study to estimate nucleated cell counts. Sequencing used immunoSEQ multiplex PCR; TCRdb keeps in-frame clones, though not all of them. D and trimming were read from the DNA, whereas the V and J calls and clone size are those reported in that table. The table shows about 400,000 clones, with 85% to 90% occurring only once.

The receptor was derived from a human donor in a cohort sampled during active COVID-19. Sequencing used peripheral blood. The V call is TRBV28, the J call TRBJ1-2; D unclear. Here the CDR3 reads CASSPPKNYGYTF. DNA of the CDR3: TGTGCCAGCAGCCCCCCAAAAAACTATGGCTACACCTTC.